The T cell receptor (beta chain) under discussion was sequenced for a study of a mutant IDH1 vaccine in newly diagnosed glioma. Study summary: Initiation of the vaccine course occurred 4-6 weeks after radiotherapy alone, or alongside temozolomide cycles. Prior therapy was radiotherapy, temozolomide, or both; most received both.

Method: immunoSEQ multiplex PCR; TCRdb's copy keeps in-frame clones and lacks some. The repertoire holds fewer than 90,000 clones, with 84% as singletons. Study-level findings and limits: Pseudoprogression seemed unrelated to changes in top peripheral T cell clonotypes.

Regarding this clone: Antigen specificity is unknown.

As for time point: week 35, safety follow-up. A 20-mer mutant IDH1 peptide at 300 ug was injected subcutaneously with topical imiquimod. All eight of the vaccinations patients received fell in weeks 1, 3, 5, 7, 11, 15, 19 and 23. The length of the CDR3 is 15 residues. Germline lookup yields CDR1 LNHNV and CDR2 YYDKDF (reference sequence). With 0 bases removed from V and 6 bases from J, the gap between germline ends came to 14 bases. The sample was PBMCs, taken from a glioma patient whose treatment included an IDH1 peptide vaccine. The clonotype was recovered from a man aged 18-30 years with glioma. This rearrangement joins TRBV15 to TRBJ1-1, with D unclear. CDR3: CATSRDRASSPEAFF. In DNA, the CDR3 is TGTGCCACCAGCAGAGACCGAGCCAGCTCTCCTGAAGCTTTCTTT.